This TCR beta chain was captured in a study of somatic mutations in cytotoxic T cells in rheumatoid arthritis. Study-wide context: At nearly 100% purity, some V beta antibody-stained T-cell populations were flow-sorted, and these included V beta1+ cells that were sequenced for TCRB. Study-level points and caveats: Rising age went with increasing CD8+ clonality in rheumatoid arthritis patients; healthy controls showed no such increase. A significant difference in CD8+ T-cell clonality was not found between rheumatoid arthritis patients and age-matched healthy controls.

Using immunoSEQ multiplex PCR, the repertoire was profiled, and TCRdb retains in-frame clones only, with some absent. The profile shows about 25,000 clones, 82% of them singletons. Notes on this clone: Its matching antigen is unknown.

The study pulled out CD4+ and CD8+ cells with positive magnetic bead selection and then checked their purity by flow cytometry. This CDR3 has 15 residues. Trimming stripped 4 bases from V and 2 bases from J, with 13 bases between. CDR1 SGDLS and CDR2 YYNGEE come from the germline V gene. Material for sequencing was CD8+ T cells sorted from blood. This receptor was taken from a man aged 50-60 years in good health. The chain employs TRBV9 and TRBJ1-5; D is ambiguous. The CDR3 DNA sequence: TGTGCCAGCAGCCCCGGGCCCGGGGGCAATCAGCCCCAGCATTTT. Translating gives CASSPGPGGNQPQHF.